The 28 T cell receptor beta chains reported below all come from one sample, sequenced in a study of shared clonotypes between healthy human individuals. Clones were sequenced by immunoSEQ multiplex PCR, and TCRdb holds only the in-frame ones, with some missing. The data show roughly 220,000 clones, over 60% seen once. The sequenced material came from memory CD4+ T cells sorted from blood. Subset described: CD45RA-negative fraction. These receptor sequences come from a young man in good health.

V and J are TRBV10-3 and TRBJ2-1, with TRBD2 matching 14 bases. V shed 9 bases, J shed 1 base, and the junction held 5 bases outside the gene matches. Germline CDR1 ENHRY, CDR2 SYGVKD. The CDR3 loop spans 16 amino acids. CDR3 coding DNA: TGTGCCATGGGGACTAGCGGGAGTACGTCCTACAATGAGCAGTTCTTC. Translated, it gives CAMGTSGSTSYNEQFF.

The chain combines TRBV6-1 with TRBJ2-7, with 9 bases that match TRBD1. J was trimmed by 0 bases and V by 11 bases; bases with no gene match: 8. The CDR3 has 14 residues. Germline V gene data show CDR1 as MNHNS and CDR2 as SASEGT. The DNA for the CDR3 is TGTGCCCTGGGGAGGGACAGGGACTCCTACGAGCAGTACTTC. Its translation: CALGRDRDSYEQYF.

This sequence joins TRBV11-1 and TRBJ2-1; maybe TRBD1 (6 bases). The CDR3 runs to 14 residues. Germline CDR1 SGHAT, CDR2 FQDESV (reference sequence). V was clipped by 0 bases and J by 5 bases, with 8 bases between them. The CDR3 bases are TGTGCCAGCAGCTTAGCTCACAGGGACAATGAGCAGTTCTTC. The encoded protein is CASSLAHRDNEQFF.

This clone was seen a few times. The chain recombines TRBV5-6 with TRBJ2-2; D is possibly TRBD1 (6 bases). Deletions cut 1 base from V and 6 bases from J, with 19 bases between. Germline V gene lookup returns CDR1 SGHDT and CDR2 YYEEEE. This CDR3 is built from 17 residues. The CDR3 DNA is TGTGCCAGCAGCTTGCCCTTTACCGGATCAGGGGCCGGGGAGCTGTTTTTT. Translation: CASSLPFTGSGAGELFF.

The chain employs TRBV28 and TRBJ2-3; no reliable D call. Germline V gene data show CDR1 as MDHEN and CDR2 as SYDVKM. Trimming took 5 bases from V and 5 from J, leaving 8 bases between them. The CDR3 is 12 residues long. CDR3 bases: TGTGCCAGCAGTCGGAGAGTAGATACGCAGTATTTT. Translating gives CASSRRVDTQYF. Complete variable domain (other parts from reference TRBV28 and TRBJ2-3): DVKVTQSSRYLVKRTGEKVFLECVQDMDHENMFWYRQDPGLGLRLIYFSYDVKMKEKGDIPEGYSVSREKKERFSLILESASTNQTSMYLCASSRRVDTQYFGPGTRLTVL.

V and J are TRBV5-1 and TRBJ2-2; possibly TRBD1 or TRBD2 for D (5 bases each). CDR1 and CDR2 from the germline V gene are SGHRS and YFSETQ. The CDR3 is made up of 15 amino acids. V was clipped by 2 bases and J by 3 bases, with 11 bases between them. This CDR3 is CASSFEGLDTGELFF. The DNA of the CDR3 is TGCGCCAGCAGCTTTGAGGGGCTCGACACCGGGGAGCTGTTTTTT.

This clone was counted once. The chain uses TRBV28 and TRBJ1-2; D is possibly TRBD1 (6 bases). V was clipped by 9 bases and J by 6 bases, with 17 bases between them. There are 13 residues in the CDR3. Germline V gives CDR1 MDHEN, CDR2 SYDVKM. The CDR3 nucleotides are TGTGCCAGTTCAGGGGAAAGAGTCAATGGCTACACCTTC. This sequence encodes CASSGERVNGYTF.

V and J are TRBV5-4 and TRBJ2-7, with 11 bases that match TRBD2. V shed 4 bases and J 3 bases; nucleotides not matched to a gene: 12. The CDR3 is 17 amino acids. Germline V lookup: CDR1 SGHNT, CDR2 YYREEE (reference sequence). CDR3 sequence: CASSQDLGTSGFYEQYF. DNA for the CDR3: TGTGCCAGCAGCCAAGATTTGGGGACTAGCGGTTTCTACGAGCAGTACTTC.

The table lists this clone with many counts. The chain links TRBV7-2 to TRBJ1-2, with a weak D call TRBD1 (5 bases). With 2 bases removed from V and 8 bases from J, the gap between germline ends came to 21 bases. This CDR3 is 16 amino acids long. Per germline, CDR1 SGHTA and CDR2 FQGNSA. Here the CDR3 DNA reads TGTGCCAGCAGCTTACTAGGGGCGACGACCCGAAACGGCTACACCTTC. This translates into CASSLLGATTRNGYTF.

The chain employs TRBV18 and TRBJ2-4; a weak D match, TRBD1 (6 bases). The CDR3 sequence is 18 residues long. Looked up from germline, CDR1 is KGHSH and CDR2 is LQKENI. Trimming stripped 6 bases from V and 2 bases from J, with 23 bases between. The CDR3 DNA is TGTGCCAGCTCCCTTGTTGGTGCTGGGGGCTCTTCCAAAAACATTCAGTACTTC. Translating gives CASSLVGAGGSSKNIQYF.

The chain uses TRBV19 and TRBJ2-5, with D possibly being TRBD1 (7 bases). V lost 4 bases and J lost 5, with 20 bases in between. This CDR3 region has 16 residues. Germline V gene data show CDR1 as LNHDA and CDR2 as SQIVND (reference sequence). In DNA, the CDR3 is TGTGCCAGTAGTAAACAGGGGTCTTATGGAGGGGAGACCCAGTACTTC. Translated, it gives CASSKQGSYGGETQYF.

The chain links TRBV19 to TRBJ2-6, with 7 bases matching TRBD1. V was clipped by 0 bases and J by 0 bases; unmatched bases: 8. This CDR3 comprises 19 residues. The V gene's germline CDR1 is LNHDA and CDR2 SQIVND (reference sequence). This chain's CDR3 is CASSIDLWTGRSGANVLTF. In DNA form, the CDR3 reads TGTGCCAGTAGTATAGATCTGTGGACAGGACGCTCTGGGGCCAACGTCCTGACTTTC. Full variable domain (missing parts from reference TRBV19 and TRBJ2-6): DGGITQSPKYLFRKEGQNVTLSCEQNLNHDAMYWYRQDPGQGLRLIYYSQIVNDFQKGDIAEGYSVSREKKESFPLTVTSAQKNPTAFYLCASSIDLWTGRSGANVLTFGAGSRLTVL.

Only a few counts were recorded for this clone. The rearrangement links TRBV7-2 to TRBJ2-3; D not resolved. The germline CDR1 and CDR2 sequences are SGHTA and FQGNSA. V lost 5 bases and J lost 5, with 8 bases in between. The CDR3 consists of 12 residues. CDR3 nucleotides: TGTGCCAGCAGCCCACACCGAGATACGCAGTATTTT. This sequence encodes CASSPHRDTQYF.

The J gene is TRBJ2-5, the V gene TRBV7-9; TRBD1 agrees at 9 bases. Germline lookup yields CDR1 SEHNR and CDR2 FQNEAQ (reference sequence). The V gene end was trimmed by 3 bases and the J gene end by 1 base; junction bases not matched to a gene: 6. The CDR3 loop spans 16 amino acids. The CDR3 DNA reads as TGTGCCAGCAGCTTCCCGGGACAGGGTGGCCAAGAGACCCAGTACTTC. Protein: CASSFPGQGGQETQYF.

This clone appeared a single time. Other DNA sequences from this sample encode an identical CDR3 as well. The chain recombines TRBV18 with TRBJ2-3, with D hard to call. Germline loops: CDR1 KGHSH, CDR2 LQKENI. CDR3 length: 15 residues. V was shortened by 0 bases and J by 1 base, with 8 bases between the two germline ends. The CDR3 region has the DNA TGTGCCAGCTCACCACCGAGCGCAGGCACAGATACGCAGTATTTT. It encodes CASSPPSAGTDTQYF.

A few counts support this clone. J is TRBJ2-7 and V is TRBV27; D ambiguous. From germline, CDR1 is MNHEY and CDR2 SMNVEV (reference sequence). CDR3 length equals 14 residues. V shed 5 bases and J shed 1 base, with 12 bases lying between them. CDR3 protein: CASSLRALSYEQYF. CDR3 DNA: TGTGCCAGCAGTCTCCGGGCCCTGTCCTACGAGCAGTACTTC.

This chain connects TRBV7-2 to TRBJ2-3; no definite D call. Trimming removed 5 bases from V and 5 bases from J, with 8 bases in between. Germline lookup yields CDR1 SGHTA and CDR2 FQGNSA. The CDR3 loop spans 12 amino acids. The CDR3 loop is CASSQHGDTQYF. The DNA for the CDR3 is TGTGCCAGCAGCCAGCACGGAGATACGCAGTATTTT. The complete variable domain, with remaining parts taken from reference TRBV7-2 and TRBJ2-3, reads GAGVSQSPSNKVTEKGKDVELRCDPISGHTALYWYRQSLGQGLEFLIYFQGNSAPDKSGLPSDRFSAERTGGSVSTLTIQRTQQEDSAVYLCASSQHGDTQYFGPGTRLTVL.

The chain combines TRBV28 with TRBJ1-5; 11 bases line up with TRBD1. The germline CDR1 and CDR2 sequences are MDHEN and SYDVKM. This CDR3 has 16 residues. The V segment lost 5 bases and the J segment 6 bases; nucleotides outside the gene matches: 9. CDR3 nucleotide sequence: TGTGCCAGCAGTACCAGGACAGGGGGCCTAACTCAGCCCCAGCATTTT. This encodes CASSTRTGGLTQPQHF.

V is TRBV30 and J is TRBJ2-5; D remains ambiguous. Trimming cost V 5 bases and J 6 bases, with 13 bases left between them. Germline loops: CDR1 GTSNPN, CDR2 SVGIG (reference sequence). This CDR3 is 12 amino acids long. As DNA, the CDR3 is TGTGCCTGGCGCTTAAGCACCAAGACCCAGTACTTC. It specifies CAWRLSTKTQYF.

The chain couples TRBV2 to TRBJ2-7; 8 bases line up with TRBD1. The ends lost 5 bases at V and 0 bases at J; junction bases unmatched: 18. Germline-derived CDR1 and CDR2 are SNHLY and FYNNEI. This CDR3 is built from 19 residues. Here the CDR3 reads CASSTGQGWFGHSSYEQYF. The CDR3 DNA sequence: TGTGCCAGCAGTACCGGACAGGGCTGGTTCGGGCATAGCTCCTACGAGCAGTACTTC.

The V call is TRBV18, the J call TRBJ1-4; TRBD1 aligns across 10 bases. Germline lookup yields CDR1 KGHSH and CDR2 LQKENI. Germline trimming cut 6 bases from V and 5 bases from J; bases unmatched to any gene: 3. CDR3 length: 14 amino acids. Written as DNA, the CDR3 is TGTGCCAGCTCGCGGACAGGGGGAAATGAAAAACTGTTTTTT. Translation: CASSRTGGNEKLFF.

This clone was picked up many times. The chain recombines TRBV5-1 with TRBJ2-5; 9 nucleotides agree with TRBD2. V lost 5 bases and J lost 5; bases outside the gene matches: 7. The CDR3 is made up of 14 amino acids. The germline V gene has CDR1 SGHRS and CDR2 YFSETQ. The CDR3 coding sequence is TGCGCCAGCAGTGAGGCGGGAGGGTTGGAGACCCAGTACTTC. Translated, it gives CASSEAGGLETQYF.

The chain carries TRBV28 and TRBJ2-7; 8 positions match TRBD1. J gave up 4 bases and V 7 bases, and 6 bases lay outside the gene matches. Germline V gives CDR1 MDHEN, CDR2 SYDVKM. This CDR3 contains 13 residues. The CDR3 spells CASKGRDRYEQYF. The DNA of the CDR3 is TGTGCCAGCAAGGGCAGGGACAGGTACGAGCAGTACTTC.

The V call is TRBV5-6, the J call TRBJ2-7; D is perhaps TRBD1 (5 bases). Germline assignment: CDR1 SGHDT and CDR2 YYEEEE. Deletions cut 4 bases from V and 5 bases from J, with 16 bases between. There are 14 residues in the CDR3. CDR3: CASSPDGRDDEQYF. The CDR3, as DNA: TGTGCCAGCAGCCCCGATGGCAGGGATGACGAGCAGTACTTC.

The V gene is TRBV4-1, the J gene TRBJ2-1, with D possibly matching TRBD2 (5 bases). The CDR3 spans 15 residues. V was clipped by 0 bases and J by 2 bases, with 8 bases between them. CDR1 and CDR2 from the germline V gene are MGHRA and YSYEKL. The DNA for the CDR3 is TGCGCCAGCAGCCAAGACTCCGGGACCTACAATGAGCAGTTCTTC. This codes for CASSQDSGTYNEQFF.

This clone was observed once. The rearrangement uses TRBV19 and TRBJ1-2; D is unresolved. The length of the CDR3 is 14 residues. Germline loops: CDR1 LNHDA, CDR2 SQIVND (reference sequence). Trimming left V 5 bases short and J 0 bases short, with 10 bases between. The CDR3 here is CASSLTNANYGYTF. The CDR3 bases are TGTGCCAGTAGTCTGACAAACGCTAACTATGGCTACACCTTC.

The chain carries TRBV18 and TRBJ2-7, with a possible D match to TRBD1 (6 bases). The CDR3 runs 13 residues. The germline CDR1 and CDR2 sequences are KGHSH and LQKENI. Trimming removed 3 bases at V and 4 bases at J, with 10 bases between. The DNA of the CDR3 is TGTGCCAGCTCACCGGGGGCAAGGTACGAGCAGTACTTC. Translating gives CASSPGARYEQYF.

V and J are TRBV27 and TRBJ2-7; 11 bases match TRBD2. The CDR3 has 16 amino acids. Per the germline V gene, CDR1 is MNHEY and CDR2 is SMNVEV (reference sequence). Trimming cost V 4 bases and J 2 bases; bases outside gene matches: 7. CDR3 loop: CASSSQTSGTPYEQYF. In DNA, the CDR3 is TGTGCCAGCAGTTCTCAGACTAGCGGGACCCCCTACGAGCAGTACTTC.